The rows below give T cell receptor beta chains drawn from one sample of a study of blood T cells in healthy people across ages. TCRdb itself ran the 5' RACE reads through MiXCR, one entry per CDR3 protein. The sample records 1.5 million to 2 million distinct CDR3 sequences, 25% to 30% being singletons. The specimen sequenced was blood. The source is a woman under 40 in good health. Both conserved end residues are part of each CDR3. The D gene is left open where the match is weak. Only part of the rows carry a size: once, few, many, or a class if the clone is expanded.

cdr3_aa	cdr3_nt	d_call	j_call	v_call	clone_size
CASSLDYRTDTQYF	TGTGCCAGCAGCTTAGACTACCGCACAGATACGCAGTATTTT	-	TRBJ2-3	TRBV7-2	many
CASSSGTGINTEAFF	TGCGCCAGCAGCTCAGGGACAGGGATTAACACTGAAGCTTTCTTT	TRBD1	TRBJ1-1	TRBV5-1	-
CASSLARSEQFF	TGCGCCAGCAGCTTGGCCCGGTCTGAGCAGTTCTTC	-	TRBJ2-1	TRBV5-1	many
CASRESGESDTQYF	TGTGCCAGCAGGGAGAGCGGGGAGTCGGATACGCAGTATTTT	TRBD2	TRBJ2-3	TRBV2	few
CASSRGGVYDEQFF	TGTGCCAGCAGCCGGGGAGGGGTCTACGATGAGCAGTTCTTC	TRBD2	TRBJ2-1	TRBV7-2	few
CASSFGATDEKLFF	TGCGCCAGCAGCTTCGGAGCAACAGACGAAAAACTGTTTTTT	-	TRBJ1-4	TRBV5-1	-
CASSDQRTSGTDTQYF	TGTGCCAGCAGCGACCAGCGGACTAGCGGCACAGATACGCAGTATTTT	TRBD2	TRBJ2-3	TRBV9	-
CASSFRAGSADTQYF	TGTGCCAGCAGTTTTCGGGCGGGAAGCGCAGATACGCAGTATTTT	-	TRBJ2-3	TRBV12-3/TRBV12-4	-
CSGNRGRETQYF	TGCAGCGGAAACAGGGGTCGCGAGACCCAGTACTTC	TRBD1	TRBJ2-5	TRBV29-1	many
CASSPRNLDTQYF	TGTGCCAGCAGCCCCCGAAACTTAGATACGCAGTATTTT	-	TRBJ2-3	TRBV14	few
CASSTKRGGPYEQYF	TGTGCCAGCAGTACTAAGCGGGGGGGCCCCTACGAGCAGTACTTC	TRBD2	TRBJ2-7	TRBV6-5	-
CASSVDPIGREQYF	TGTGCCAGCAGCGTAGACCCTATCGGGAGGGAGCAGTACTTC	TRBD2	TRBJ2-5	TRBV9	many
CSVGSKSYNEQFF	TGCAGCGTTGGGAGTAAGTCCTACAATGAGCAGTTCTTC	-	TRBJ2-1	TRBV29-1	many
CASSPKVGAPGVSGANVLTF	TGTGCCAGCAGCCCAAAGGTGGGGGCTCCGGGCGTATCTGGGGCCAACGTCCTGACTTTC	-	TRBJ2-6	TRBV7-9	-
CASSFTGTSTYEQYF	TGTGCCAGCAGTTTCACCGGGACTAGCACTTACGAGCAGTACTTC	TRBD2	TRBJ2-7	TRBV27	few
CASAAGTALLSSDTQYF	TGTGCCAGCGCGGCCGGGACAGCTCTATTATCGTCAGATACGCAGTATTTT	TRBD1	TRBJ2-3	TRBV18	few
CASSETRDSAYEQYF	TGTGCCAGCAGTGAGACCCGGGACTCCGCCTACGAGCAGTACTTC	-	TRBJ2-7	TRBV6-1	many
CASIRTHEQYF	TGTGCCAGCATAAGAACTCATGAGCAGTACTTC	-	TRBJ2-5	TRBV2	-
CASGSWAANEKLFF	TGTGCTAGTGGTTCCTGGGCCGCTAATGAAAAACTGTTTTTT	-	TRBJ1-4	TRBV12-5	-
CASSQAFGRASDNEQFF	TGCGCCAGCAGCCAAGCCTTCGGGAGGGCCTCGGACAATGAGCAGTTCTTC	TRBD2	TRBJ2-1	TRBV4-3	-
CSVEVAGVADTQYF	TGCAGCGTAGAAGTAGCGGGAGTTGCAGATACGCAGTATTTT	TRBD2	TRBJ2-3	TRBV29-1	few
CASSIGIGDGEGTQYF	TGCGCCAGCTCTATTGGGATAGGAGACGGTGAAGGCACGCAGTATTTT	-	TRBJ2-3	TRBV5-1	-
CASSNERDTQYF	TGTGCCAGCTCCAACGAGCGGGATACGCAGTATTTT	-	TRBJ2-3	TRBV18	many
CAGKGWGETQYF	TGTGCCGGCAAAGGGTGGGGAGAGACCCAGTACTTC	-	TRBJ2-5	TRBV2	few
CASSSTPGNTEAFF	TGCGCCAGCAGCTCGACCCCTGGAAACACTGAAGCTTTCTTT	-	TRBJ1-1	TRBV5-1	few
CASDDRGGASNEKLFF	TGTGCCAGCGATGATCGAGGAGGCGCGAGTAATGAAAAACTGTTTTTT	-	TRBJ1-4	TRBV12-3/TRBV12-4	-
CATSRPISGGRNEQFF	TGTGCCACCAGCAGACCCATTTCGGGGGGCCGGAATGAGCAGTTCTTC	-	TRBJ2-1	TRBV15	many
CASSWDRVVSGANVLTF	TGCGCCAGCAGCTGGGACAGGGTAGTCTCTGGGGCCAACGTCCTGACTTTC	TRBD1	TRBJ2-6	TRBV5-1	-
CSARVTGTGGNIQYF	TGCAGTGCTAGAGTGACGGGGACGGGGGGAAACATTCAGTACTTC	TRBD2	TRBJ2-4	TRBV20-1	few
CSAGRREYNEQFF	TGCAGTGCCGGACGGCGGGAGTACAATGAGCAGTTCTTC	TRBD2	TRBJ2-1	TRBV20-1	few
CASSPGTHTDTQYF	TGTGCCAGCAGCCCAGGGACTCACACAGATACGCAGTATTTT	-	TRBJ2-3	TRBV7-2	-
CASSPGTGWPGANVLTF	TGTGCCAGCAGCCCCGGGACAGGGTGGCCTGGGGCCAACGTCCTGACTTTC	TRBD1	TRBJ2-6	TRBV9	-
CSARGIGANVLTF	TGCAGTGCTAGGGGTATTGGGGCCAACGTCCTGACTTTC	-	TRBJ2-6	TRBV20-1	many
CSGDRSYTF	TGCAGCGGCGACAGAAGCTACACCTTC	-	TRBJ1-2	TRBV29-1	-
CSAPDVGRNTEAFF	TGCAGTGCCCCTGACGTAGGCCGAAATACTGAAGCTTTCTTT	-	TRBJ1-1	TRBV20-1	-
CASSLSGGANNEQFF	TGTGCCAGCAGCTTGAGCGGGGGGGCAAACAATGAGCAGTTCTTC	TRBD2	TRBJ2-1	TRBV11-1	many
CRASVGAETQYF	TGCAGGGCCTCGGTAGGGGCGGAGACCCAGTACTTC	-	TRBJ2-5	TRBV20-1	few
CASSLYVGTGAVEQYF	TGTGCCAGCAGCTTATACGTCGGGACAGGGGCTGTTGAGCAGTACTTC	TRBD1	TRBJ2-5	TRBV7-6	few
CATRSTAGRSSYEQYF	TGTGCCACAAGATCAACAGCGGGCAGGAGCTCCTACGAGCAGTACTTC	-	TRBJ2-7	TRBV10-3	few
CASSSERGAARTEAFF	TGTGCCAGCAGTTCCGAGCGGGGGGCGGCACGCACTGAAGCTTTCTTT	-	TRBJ1-1	TRBV27	few
CASKPAGSYNEQFF	TGTGCCAGCAAACCGGCTGGCTCCTACAATGAGCAGTTCTTC	-	TRBJ2-1	TRBV7-9	-
CASSREGGHSPLHF	TGTGCCAGCAGTAGGGAAGGGGGTCATTCACCCCTCCACTTT	-	TRBJ1-6	TRBV25-1	-
CASSPQTGQETQYF	TGTGCCAGCTCACCACAGACAGGTCAAGAGACCCAGTACTTC	-	TRBJ2-5	TRBV18	few
CASTGTRYEQYF	TGTGCCAGCACCGGGACTCGCTACGAGCAGTACTTC	-	TRBJ2-7	TRBV28	few
CSATPGDYPYEQYF	TGCAGTGCCACCCCAGGTGACTACCCCTACGAGCAGTACTTC	-	TRBJ2-7	TRBV20-1	-
CASSLVSGQDTQYF	TGCGCCAGCAGCTTAGTTAGCGGGCAAGATACCCAGTACTTC	TRBD2	TRBJ2-7	TRBV7-9	-
CASSLAGGPGNEQYF	TGTGCCAGCAGCTTAGCGGGAGGGCCAGGCAATGAGCAGTACTTC	TRBD2	TRBJ2-4	TRBV7-7	-
CASSLGFRASDMYSYNEQFF	TGCGCCAGCAGCTTGGGGTTTAGGGCTAGCGATATGTACTCCTACAATGAGCAGTTCTTC	-	TRBJ2-1	TRBV5-1	few
CASTLGHWGSSHNEQFF	TGTGCCAGCACCTTGGGACACTGGGGGAGTAGCCACAATGAGCAGTTCTTC	-	TRBJ2-1	TRBV12-3/TRBV12-4	-
CASSPRAGDSGYEQFF	TGCGCCAGCAGCCCCCGGGCAGGGGATTCCGGTTATGAGCAGTTCTTC	-	TRBJ2-1	TRBV4-1	many
CSVARTSGYNEQFF	TGCAGCGTTGCCCGGACTAGCGGTTACAATGAGCAGTTCTTC	TRBD2	TRBJ2-1	TRBV29-1	-
CSANQDGSNEKLFF	TGCAGTGCAAATCAGGACGGAAGTAATGAAAAACTGTTTTTT	-	TRBJ1-4	TRBV20-1	-
CASSLPVGGAEAFF	TGTGCCAGCAGCCTCCCCGTGGGGGGGGCTGAAGCTTTCTTT	-	TRBJ1-1	TRBV7-2	few
CASSLRGGDLMTQYF	TGTGCCAGCAGCTTACGGGGGGGCGACCTAATGACCCAGTACTTC	TRBD2	TRBJ2-5	TRBV7-2	-
CASSGSNRVRNTEAFF	TGTGCCAGCAGCGGAAGTAACAGGGTAAGGAACACTGAAGCTTTCTTT	-	TRBJ1-1	TRBV9	few